What follows describes a single TCR beta chain. Its matching antigen is unknown. The CDR3 sequence is 12 residues long. From germline, CDR1 is SGHTS and CDR2 YDEGEE. V was pared by 3 bases and J by 6 bases, with 9 bases between. This record comes from a study of cytomegalovirus exposure and HLA in healthy donors. TCRdb keeps only in-frame clones here, not all; method: immunoSEQ multiplex PCR. The data show approximately 41,000 clones, about 93% seen once. General study points: The listing of roughly 160 TCR beta chains classed them as cytomegalovirus-associated.

The donors belonged to the roughly 110-subject validation cohort, separate from the approximately 700-subject first cohort. The chain employs TRBV5-8 and TRBJ1-2, with a possible D match to TRBD1 (6 bases). The TCR was taken from a young man in good health and CMV-seronegative. Sequencing was performed on PBMCs. CDR3 DNA sequence: TGTGCCAGCAGCTCACAGGGTAATGGCTACACCTTC. Its translation is CASSSQGNGYTF.